The 16 T cell receptor beta chains below all came from one sample that was sequenced in a study of T-cell memory formation after mild COVID-19. TCRdb fed the 5' RACE reads into MiXCR, producing one record per CDR3 protein. The table records some 300,000 distinct CDR3 sequences, less than 20% of them present only once. The material sequenced was PBMCs or a T cell subset sorted from them (not recorded which). These receptor sequences come from a man younger than 35 who had mild COVID-19 (a few samples of this study predate the infection). Cell type and time point are not known.

Ten or more counts support this clonotype. This chain links TRBV28 with TRBJ2-7; no clear D gene. Germline V gene lookup returns CDR1 MDHEN and CDR2 SYDVKM. V lost 7 bases and J lost 2, with 15 bases in between. CDR3 length equals 14 residues. CDR3 nucleotides: TGTGCCAGCACCCACGCAGATACTCCCTACGAGCAGTACGTC. This translates into CASTHADTPYEQYV.

This chain connects TRBV20-1 to TRBJ2-3, with TRBD2 matching 10 bases. This CDR3 is 18 amino acids long. V trimming: 2 bases; J trimming: 4 bases; junction bases outside the gene matches: 15. The germline V gene has CDR1 DFQATT and CDR2 SNEGSKA (reference sequence). CDR3 nucleotide sequence: TGCAGTGCTAGATTGGGGCTAGCGGGGGACCACGGAGCAGATACGCAGTATTTT. It translates to CSARLGLAGDHGADTQYF.

The chain couples TRBV4-3 to TRBJ2-3, with D perhaps TRBD2 (6 bases). CDR3 length equals 16 residues. CDR1 LGHNA and CDR2 YSLEER come from the germline V gene. Trimming removed 1 base at V and 8 bases at J, with 19 bases between. The CDR3 coding sequence is TGCGCCAGCAGCCAAGGCGGGGACGGAGCAGCGCGTACGCAGTATTTT. Translation: CASSQGGDGAARTQYF.

The rearrangement links TRBV20-1 to TRBJ1-3; 7 nucleotides agree with TRBD1. This CDR3 is 13 amino acids long. Germline V gene lookup returns CDR1 DFQATT and CDR2 SNEGSKA (reference sequence). V trimming: 3 bases; J trimming: 4 bases; junction bases outside the gene matches: 3. As DNA, the CDR3 is TGCAGTGCTAGGGGGGGACAGGGAAACACCATATATTTT. It specifies CSARGGQGNTIYF.

Concerning this clonotype itself: It may be a read error: a sequence one base away is much more abundant. This chain links TRBV4-1 with TRBJ2-5; 9 bases fit TRBD1. The V gene's germline CDR1 is MGHRA and CDR2 YSYEKL. Losses at the gene ends were 6 bases for V and 2 bases for J; bases not matched to a gene: 4. The CDR3 has 14 amino acids. DNA of the CDR3: TGCGCCAGCAGACCGGGACAGGGACAAGAGACCCAGTACTTC. Translating it yields CASRPGQGQETQYF.

This clonotype was seen a few times. The chain joins TRBV20-1 to TRBJ1-1; D perhaps matches TRBD1 (5 bases). The CDR3 sequence is 16 residues long. V lost 2 bases, J lost 4 bases, and 20 bases lay in between. The germline CDR1 and CDR2 sequences are DFQATT and SNEGSKA (reference sequence). The DNA of the CDR3 is TGCAGTGCTAGACCCATCCCCGCACAGGACCGCACTGAAGCTTTCTTT. Residues: CSARPIPAQDRTEAFF.

Many counts were recorded for this clonotype. The chain employs TRBV5-1 and TRBJ1-1; weak D call: TRBD1 (6 bases). The length of the CDR3 is 14 residues. Per the germline V gene, CDR1 is SGHRS and CDR2 is YFSETQ. V gave up 4 bases and J gave up 6 bases, with 16 bases separating them. Written as DNA, the CDR3 is TGCGCCAGCAGCGCCCGGGGGGCGATTTCTGAAGCTTTCTTT. It codes for CASSARGAISEAFF. Drawing the rest from reference TRBV5-1 and TRBJ1-1, the complete variable domain is KAGVTQTPRYLIKTRGQQVTLSCSPISGHRSVSWYQQTPGQGLQFLFEYFSETQRNKGNFPGRFSGRQFSNSRSEMNVSTLELGDSALYLCASSARGAISEAFFGQGTRLTVV.

The V call is TRBV7-2, the J call TRBJ1-2; 7 bases line up with TRBD1. CDR3 length equals 15 residues. Trimming at V came to 7 bases and at J to 0 bases, leaving 8 bases not matched to a gene. Germline assignment: CDR1 SGHTA and CDR2 FQGNSA. Here the CDR3 reads CASTRAGQTNYGYTF. The CDR3 DNA is TGTGCCAGCACCAGAGCGGGACAGACTAACTATGGCTACACCTTC.

CDR3 loop: CASSPVLARTDTQYF. The CDR3 DNA is TGTGCCAGCAGTCCTGTTCTAGCGAGGACAGATACGCAGTATTTT. This chain joins TRBV28 and TRBJ2-3; the D gene is possibly TRBD2 (6 bases). This CDR3 has 15 amino acids. CDR1 is MDHEN and CDR2 is SYDVKM in the germline V gene. The germline V and J ends were trimmed by 5 bases and 3 bases, with 15 bases remaining between them.

This clonotype was found a few times. This chain joins TRBV4-3 and TRBJ2-4; perhaps D is TRBD1 or TRBD2 (6 bases each). The V end lost 1 base, the J end lost 6 bases, and 10 bases lay between the germline ends. The germline V gene has CDR1 LGHNA and CDR2 YSLEER. This CDR3 has 14 residues. CDR3 sequence reads: CASSQGRGPNIQYF. The CDR3 bases are TGCGCCAGCAGCCAAGGCCGGGGGCCAAACATTCAGTACTTC.

The chain uses TRBV12-5 and TRBJ1-2, with TRBD1 matching 10 bases. J lost 3 bases, V lost 2 bases, and 15 bases had no gene match. CDR3 length equals 19 residues. Germline CDR1 reads LGHNT; CDR2 reads FRNRAP. The CDR3 spells CASGLKFGTGVRKDYGYTF. The DNA for the CDR3 is TGTGCTAGTGGTTTGAAATTCGGGACAGGGGTTAGGAAGGACTATGGCTACACCTTC.

This clonotype was counted between two and nine times. The genes are TRBV29-1 and TRBJ2-3, with 7 bases fitting TRBD1. CDR3 size: 14 residues. V was clipped by 6 bases and J by 5 bases; unmatched bases: 11. Germline CDR1 SQVTM, CDR2 ANQGSEA. CDR3: CSVDTGTAGDTQYF. For the CDR3, the DNA is TGCAGCGTAGATACCGGGACAGCAGGAGATACGCAGTATTTT.

The rearrangement uses TRBV18 and TRBJ2-7; TRBD2 aligns across 10 bases. The germline V gene has CDR1 KGHSH and CDR2 LQKENI. V gave up 1 base and J gave up 3 bases; unmatched junction bases: 3. The CDR3 loop spans 15 amino acids. This CDR3 reads CASSPQRGGDYEQYV. The CDR3 nucleotides read TGTGCCAGCTCACCACAGCGGGGGGGTGACTACGAGCAGTACGTC.

This clonotype has just a few counts. The V and J genes are TRBV20-1 and TRBJ2-5, with D maybe TRBD2 (6 bases). Trimming removed 0 bases at V and 5 bases at J, with 7 bases between. Per the germline V gene, CDR1 is DFQATT and CDR2 is SNEGSKA (reference sequence). The CDR3 consists of 12 residues. CDR3 DNA: TGCAGTGCTAGAGATCGGGGGGAGACCCAGTACTTC. It encodes CSARDRGETQYF.

This clonotype was detected only a few times. This chain links TRBV7-2 with TRBJ1-6; 11 bases fit TRBD1. Germline loops: CDR1 SGHTA, CDR2 FQGNSA. The length of the CDR3 is 16 residues. The trim removed 3 bases at V and 6 bases at J, leaving 4 bases unmatched. This CDR3 reads CASSFKGTGGNSPLHF. In DNA form, the CDR3 reads TGTGCCAGCAGCTTCAAGGGGACAGGGGGTAATTCACCCCTCCACTTT.

The chain links TRBV4-2 to TRBJ1-2; D remains unclear. Germline V gene lookup returns CDR1 LGHNA and CDR2 YNFKEQ. The CDR3 extends over 15 amino acids. The V end was cut by 1 base, the J end by 1 base, with 10 bases between. CDR3 bases: TGTGCCAGCAGCCAAGGGTTGCGGGATAACTATGGCTACACCTTC. It is translated as CASSQGLRDNYGYTF.